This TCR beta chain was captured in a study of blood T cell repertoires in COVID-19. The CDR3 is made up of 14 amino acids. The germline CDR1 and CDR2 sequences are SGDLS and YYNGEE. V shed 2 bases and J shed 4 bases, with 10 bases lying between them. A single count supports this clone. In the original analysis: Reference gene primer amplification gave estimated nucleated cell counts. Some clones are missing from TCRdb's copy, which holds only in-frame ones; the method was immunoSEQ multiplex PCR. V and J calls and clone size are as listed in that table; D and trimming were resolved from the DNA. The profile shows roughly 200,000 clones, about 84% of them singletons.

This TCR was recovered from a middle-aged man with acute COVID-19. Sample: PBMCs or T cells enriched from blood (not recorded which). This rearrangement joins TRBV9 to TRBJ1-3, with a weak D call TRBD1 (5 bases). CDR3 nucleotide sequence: TGTGCCAGCAGCGTGCAAGGGGTCGGAAACACCATATATTTT. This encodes CASSVQGVGNTIYF.